This T cell receptor (beta chain) was recorded in a study of T cell changes during pregnancy in multiple sclerosis. Trimming at V came to 6 bases and at J to 4 bases, leaving 7 bases not matched to a gene. The CDR3 has 14 residues. CDR1 SGHTA and CDR2 FQGTGA come from the germline V gene. TCRdb's table, derived via immunoSEQ multiplex PCR, lists solely in-frame clones and lacks some. The repertoire consists of around 50,000 clones, with roughly 91% occurring once and the leading ten covering about 0.6%. The clonotype comes from a female donor in good health, enrolled as a control in a pregnancy study. The sequenced sample was CD4+ T cells from peripheral blood mononuclear cells, obtained after pregnancy. V and J are TRBV7-3 and TRBJ1-1; 8 bases map to TRBD1. The CDR3 DNA is TGTGCCAGCAGGCCTACAGGGGGGGGCACTGAAGCTTTCTTT. Residues: CASRPTGGGTEAFF.